This TCR beta chain stems from a study of cytomegalovirus exposure and HLA in healthy donors. Looking at the study overall: A later analysis reported the 100 to 150 validation repertoires used the same platform as the roughly 700 first-cohort repertoires. Study conclusions and caveats: For cytomegalovirus status, the classifier reportedly gave diagnoses with high specificity and sensitivity. Rarity marked most TCR sequences, yet some public TCRs occurred in many donors. Three chains linked to CMV were shown in vitro to be specific for CMV antigens.

Germline V gene lookup returns CDR1 MGHRA and CDR2 YSYEKL. V dropped 3 bases and J dropped 6; count of bases not matched to a gene: 10. The CDR3 sequence is 19 residues long. In this sample, this clone turned up once. The antigen is undetermined. The protocol was immunoSEQ multiplex PCR, while the TCRdb copy is restricted to in-frame clones and leaves out a portion. The table lists about 120,000 clones, approximately 89% of them singletons. Sequenced material: PBMCs. V and J are TRBV4-1 and TRBJ2-2, with 16 bases matching TRBD2. This TCR came from a woman aged 18-29 years in good health and CMV-seronegative. The CDR3 bases are TGCGCCAGCAGCCACCCGGGACTAGCGGGAGGGCCGGATGCCGGGGAGCTGTTTTTT. This sequence encodes CASSHPGLAGGPDAGELFF.